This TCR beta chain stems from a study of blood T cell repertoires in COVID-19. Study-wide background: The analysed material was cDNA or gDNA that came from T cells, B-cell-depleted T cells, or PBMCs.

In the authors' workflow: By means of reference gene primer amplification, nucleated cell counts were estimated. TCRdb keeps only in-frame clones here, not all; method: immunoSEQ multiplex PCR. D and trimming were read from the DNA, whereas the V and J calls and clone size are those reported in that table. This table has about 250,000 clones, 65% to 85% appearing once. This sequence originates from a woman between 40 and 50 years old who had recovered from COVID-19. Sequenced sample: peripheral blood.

The CDR3 bases are TGTGCCAGCAGCCAAACGCTCCTCGGGTCTAGCTACGAGCAGTACTTC. This encodes CASSQTLLGSSYEQYF. The chain employs TRBV3-1 (or the pseudogene TRBV3-2) and TRBJ2-7; D is unresolved. V was trimmed by 2 bases and J by 3 bases, leaving 17 bases between them. Germline V CDR1 and CDR2: LGHDT, YNNKEL (reference sequence). The CDR3 sequence is 16 residues long.